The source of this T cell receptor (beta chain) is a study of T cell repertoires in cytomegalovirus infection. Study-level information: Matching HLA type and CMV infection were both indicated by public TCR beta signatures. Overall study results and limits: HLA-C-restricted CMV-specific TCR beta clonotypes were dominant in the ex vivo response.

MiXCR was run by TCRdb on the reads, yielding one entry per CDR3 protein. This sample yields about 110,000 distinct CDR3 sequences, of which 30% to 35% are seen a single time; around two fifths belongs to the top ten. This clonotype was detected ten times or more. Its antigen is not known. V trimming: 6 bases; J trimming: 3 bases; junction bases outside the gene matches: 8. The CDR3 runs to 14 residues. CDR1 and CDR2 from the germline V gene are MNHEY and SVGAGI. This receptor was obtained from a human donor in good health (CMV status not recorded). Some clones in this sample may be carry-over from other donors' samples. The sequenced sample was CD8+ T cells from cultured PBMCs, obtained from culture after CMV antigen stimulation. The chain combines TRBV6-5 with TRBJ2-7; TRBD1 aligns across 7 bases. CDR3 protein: CASSLGQLNYEQYF. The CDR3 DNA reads TGTGCCAGCAGCCTGGGACAGCTGAACTACGAGCAGTACTTC.